What follows is one T cell receptor beta chain and its context. This clonotype came up a few times. Which antigen it targets is not known. The input lacks base qualities; no much larger clone sits a single base away. To demonstrate the VDJtools post-analysis software, TCR beta repertoires were profiled from the peripheral blood of over ten young patients with multiple sclerosis. Multiple sclerosis patients were children and adolescents aged about 6 to 16 years. Libraries came from PCR. The listed sequencing device is Illumina HiSeq 2500. Unique molecular identifiers were incorporated into TCR beta cDNA libraries to reduce PCR and sequencing biases. About 500,000 cDNA molecules were obtained for every 1 to 10 million input T cells, so each molecule roughly corresponded to one T cell. The patient libraries were prepared and sequenced using the same protocol as the earlier healthy control dataset. Samples belonging to the same batch were prepared together, multiplexed and sequenced on a shared HiSeq lane. From the authors' description of their analysis: Raw barcoded reads were processed with MIGEC, discarding single-read molecular identifier groups before consensus assembly and CDR3 extraction. VDJtools was used for post-analysis of the clonotype tables, with diversity normalized by down-sampling every dataset to the smallest sample size. Repertoire overlap clustering matched CDR3 amino acid but not nucleotide sequences to correct batch-related cross-sample contamination. The public reads were run again by TCRdb, first through fastp at Q25 and then through MiXCR, and only productive beta chains were kept. Each CDR3 protein appears once, grouped with its most common genes and DNA. TCRdb's processing, not the study's, gives the V and J calls here. For this sample there are 820,000 or so distinct CDR3 sequences; 53% appear just once. Clones ranked in the top ten supply under 6% of the sample.

V is cut back by 0 bases and J by 1 base, with 1 base in the junction unmatched. From the cysteine up to the phenylalanine, the CDR3 has a length of 17 residues. The entry retains the CDR3 DNA only, 51 bases that are in frame from base 1. The germline V gene sets CDR1 to SGHRS and CDR2 to YFSETQ. These data belong to a study of post-analysis software for immune sequencing data (dated by TCRdb to between 2014 and 2016). At the level of the whole study: Disease courses on record covered relapsing-remitting, secondary progressive and progressive-relapsing multiple sclerosis, though some patients had no subtype annotation. The patient repertoires were compared against 11 previously published healthy control repertoires obtained from donors aged 6 to 25 years. A subset of samples was prepared in parallel using single-end sample barcoding, then pooled and co-amplified after Illumina adapter ligation. The research as a whole found: Significantly higher frequencies in patients than in controls were found for roughly five TRBV segments, including TRBV5-6, TRBV5-1 and TRBV20-1. Significantly lower normalized Chao1 diversity was found in multiple sclerosis patients than in controls, suggesting substantial peripheral T-cell clonal expansion. Strong co-clustering of samples prepared in the same batch was shown by direct clustering with F measure, prompting a batch-effect correction. The multiple sclerosis patient group was slightly younger than the control group.

The origin of this receptor is a girl between 10 and 17 years old with multiple sclerosis. The chain uses TRBV5-1 and TRBJ2-2; 12 bases in the junction line up with TRBD2. The sequenced sample consisted of blood. The CDR3 loop reads CASSLAGLAGNTGELFF. The sequenced DNA: TGCGCCAGCAGCTTGGCGGGACTAGCGGGGAACACCGGGGAGCTGTTTTTT.